This record covers a single T cell receptor (beta chain). No cognate antigen has been identified for it. Qualities for individual bases were not recorded, and no much larger clone is one base off. V and J are trimmed by 4 bases and 8 bases, and the gene matches miss 5 bases of the junction. The CDR3 sequence holds 15 residues, the cysteine and phenylalanine included. Only the CDR3 region is kept as DNA, spanning 45 bases read in frame from base 1. Per the germline V gene (reference sequence), MNHEY is the CDR1 and SMNVEV is the CDR2. The library was built by means of the immunoSEQ multiplex PCR assay. As stored in TCRdb, this immuneACCESS dataset retains in-frame rearrangements with V and J assigned. A fraction of the clones does not appear; measured against another copy, unresolved V genes explain less than half of the discrepancy, and the remainder lacks a known reason. This sample holds under 95,000 clones; roughly 94% were observed only once. The top ten constitute 0.25% of the sample.

The data derive from a study of technical replicates of blood from a handful of donors (dated 2017 in TCRdb). The clonotype comes from a human donor in good health. The sample consisted of T cells isolated from PBMCs. The V and J genes are TRBV27 and TRBJ2-1; 13 middle bases align to TRBD2. For the CDR3, the sequence is CASSYRTSGSDEQFF. The DNA sequence reads TGTGCCAGCAGTTACCGGACTAGCGGGAGCGATGAGCAGTTCTTC.